The TCR beta chain under discussion was sequenced for a study of neoadjuvant nivolumab and ipilimumab in lung cancer. General observations from the study: Blood richness before therapy tracked richness in tumors resected after neoadjuvant therapy. TCR richness and clonality were higher in tumors than adjacent uninvolved lung.

This clone was detected only once. The antigen is unknown. Data came from immunoSEQ multiplex PCR; TCRdb stores just in-frame clones and leaves some out. The sample records 40,000 to 55,000 clones, 80% to 90% being singletons. The receptor comes from an adult with non-small cell lung cancer. Some clones in this sample may be carry-over from other donors' samples. This specimen was blood, taken before neoadjuvant nivolumab, alone or with ipilimumab.

The CDR3 sequence is CATSGLGNQPQHF. The DNA for the CDR3 is TGTGCCACCTCGGGGTTAGGCAATCAGCCCCAGCATTTT. This rearrangement joins TRBV7-9 to TRBJ1-5; D is uncertain. Germline values: CDR1 SEHNR, CDR2 FQNEAQ (reference sequence). The CDR3 is 13 residues long. V lost 10 bases and J lost 2, with 12 bases in between.